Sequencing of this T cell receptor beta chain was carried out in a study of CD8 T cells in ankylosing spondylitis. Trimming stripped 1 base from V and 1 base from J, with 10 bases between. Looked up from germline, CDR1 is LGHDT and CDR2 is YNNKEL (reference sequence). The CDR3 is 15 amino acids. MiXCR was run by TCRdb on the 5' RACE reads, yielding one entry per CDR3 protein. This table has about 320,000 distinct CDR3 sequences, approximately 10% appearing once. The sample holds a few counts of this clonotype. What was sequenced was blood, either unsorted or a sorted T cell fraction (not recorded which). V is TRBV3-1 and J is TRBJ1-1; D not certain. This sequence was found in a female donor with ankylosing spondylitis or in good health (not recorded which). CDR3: CASSQGYRQNTEAFF. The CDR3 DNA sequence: TGTGCCAGCAGCCAAGGTTACAGACAGAACACTGAAGCTTTCTTT.